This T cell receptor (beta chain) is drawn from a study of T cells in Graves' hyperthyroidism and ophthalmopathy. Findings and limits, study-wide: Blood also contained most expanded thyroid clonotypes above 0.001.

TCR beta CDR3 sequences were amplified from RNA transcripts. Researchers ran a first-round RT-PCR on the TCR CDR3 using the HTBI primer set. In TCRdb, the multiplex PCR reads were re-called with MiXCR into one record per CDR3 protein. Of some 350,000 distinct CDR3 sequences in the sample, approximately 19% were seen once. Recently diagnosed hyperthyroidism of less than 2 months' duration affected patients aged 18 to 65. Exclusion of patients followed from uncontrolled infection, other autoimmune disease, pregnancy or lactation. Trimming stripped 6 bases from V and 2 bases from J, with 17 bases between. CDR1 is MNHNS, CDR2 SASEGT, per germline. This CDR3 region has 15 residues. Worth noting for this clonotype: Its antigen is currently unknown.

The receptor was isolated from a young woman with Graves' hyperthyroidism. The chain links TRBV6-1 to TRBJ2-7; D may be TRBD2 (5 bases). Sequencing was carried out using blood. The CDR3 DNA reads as TGTGCCAGCAGGAGGGCGAGCGACCCAACCTACGAGCAGTACTTC. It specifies CASRRASDPTYEQYF.